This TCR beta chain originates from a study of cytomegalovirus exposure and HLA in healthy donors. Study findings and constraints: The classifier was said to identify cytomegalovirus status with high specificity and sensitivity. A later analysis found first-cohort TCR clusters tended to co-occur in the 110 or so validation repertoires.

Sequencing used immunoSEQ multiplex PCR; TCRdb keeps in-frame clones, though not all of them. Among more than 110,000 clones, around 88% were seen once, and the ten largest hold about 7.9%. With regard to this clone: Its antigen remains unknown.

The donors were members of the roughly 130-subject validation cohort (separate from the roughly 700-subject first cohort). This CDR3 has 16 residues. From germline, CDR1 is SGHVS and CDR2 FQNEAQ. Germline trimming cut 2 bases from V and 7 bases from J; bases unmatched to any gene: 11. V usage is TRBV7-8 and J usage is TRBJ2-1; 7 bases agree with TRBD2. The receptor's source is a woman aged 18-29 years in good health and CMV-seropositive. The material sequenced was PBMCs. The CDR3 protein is CASSLRPPWGGNEQFF. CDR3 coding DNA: TGTGCCAGCAGCTTACGCCCCCCTTGGGGGGGAAATGAGCAGTTCTTC.